These T cell receptor beta chains were read from a single sample in a study of shared clonotypes between healthy human individuals. Repertoires were generated with immunoSEQ multiplex PCR, while TCRdb's copy carries only in-frame clones and drops some. In the table there are more than 2,000,000 clones, 93% of which are singletons. Sequenced material: naive CD4+ T cells from PBMCs. These receptors came from a man in his late teens or twenties in good health. Some clones in this sample may be carry-over from other donors' samples. Both conserved end residues are part of each CDR3. A D gene is named only where the DNA matches it firmly. Clone size is stated in some rows and not others, as once, few, many or a class when expanded.

TRBD2 | - | TRBJ2-1 | TRBV4-2 | TGTGCCAGCAGCCAAGTTGGTCGGGAGGCCCTACGGTACAATGAGCAGTTCTTC | CASSQVGREALRYNEQFF
TRBD1 | - | TRBJ1-3 | TRBV18 | TGTGCCAGCTCACCACGGCAGGGGGCAGACTCTGGAAACACCATATATTTT | CASSPRQGADSGNTIYF
TRBD1 | few | TRBJ1-1 | TRBV19 | TGTGCCAGTAGTGGCCCAGGGGGCAGGAACACTGAAGCTTTCTTT | CASSGPGGRNTEAFF
- | - | TRBJ2-1 | TRBV9 | TGTGCCAGCAGCCCCAATAGGGGTGGGTACAATGAGCAGTTCTTC | CASSPNRGGYNEQFF
- | - | TRBJ1-1 | TRBV6-6 | TGTGCCAGCAGGGCCCTATTGAACACTGAAGCTTTCTTT | CASRALLNTEAFF
- | - | TRBJ1-5 | TRBV28 | TGTGCCAGCAGTTTAGGGGGTGGTATTTCAAGGCAGCCCCAGCATTTT | CASSLGGGISRQPQHF
- | - | TRBJ2-6 | TRBV19 | TGTGCCAGTAGTCCGCGGGGCAGGGGGTATTCAGGGGCCAACGTCCTGACTTTC | CASSPRGRGYSGANVLTF
TRBD2 | - | TRBJ2-3 | TRBV7-9 | TGTGCCAGCTACCGAGGCGGGGGAAGCACAGATACGCAGTATTTT | CASYRGGGSTDTQYF
TRBD1 | - | TRBJ1-1 | TRBV19 | TGTGCCAGTAGTATGGACAGGGGGCCGTACACTGAAGCTTTCTTT | CASSMDRGPYTEAFF
- | - | TRBJ1-1 | TRBV18 | TGTGCCAGCTCACCACTTAGGGGCGACACTGAAGCTTTCTTT | CASSPLRGDTEAFF
TRBD2 | - | TRBJ2-1 | TRBV5-1 | TGCGCCAGCACCAACGGGAGGCGCGGGAGGGTGAATGAGCAGTTCTTC | CASTNGRRGRVNEQFF
- | once | TRBJ1-1 | TRBV5-5 | TGTGCCAGCAGCTTGGGGTCTTCGTCCCTGAACACTGAAGCTTTCTTT | CASSLGSSSLNTEAFF
- | - | TRBJ2-7 | TRBV4-2 | TGTGCCAGCACCCCCGAGGGGGGGTCCGAGCAGTACTTC | CASTPEGGSEQYF
- | - | TRBJ2-1 | TRBV11-3 | TGTGCCAGCAGCTTAGATTCGGGTGAGCAGTTCTTC | CASSLDSGEQFF
- | - | TRBJ2-2 | TRBV5-1 | TGCGCCAGCAGCCCGGGACTGCCGGGCACCGGGGAGCTGTTTTTT | CASSPGLPGTGELFF
- | - | TRBJ2-1 | TRBV11-2 | TGTGCCAGCAGGTCGGCGCTACGAGACAATGAGCAGTTCTTC | CASRSALRDNEQFF
- | - | TRBJ2-7 | TRBV7-9 | TGTGCCAGCAGCCCAGGGTCGGGGGCCTACGAGCAGTACTTC | CASSPGSGAYEQYF
- | - | TRBJ1-1 | TRBV5-1 | TGCGCCAGCAGCTTGGAAAGGGGAGGGATGAACACTGAAGCTTTCTTT | CASSLERGGMNTEAFF
TRBD1 | - | TRBJ2-1 | TRBV7-3 | TGTGCCAGCAGCAGAGGACAGGCAAGCTCCTACAATGAGCAGTTCTTC | CASSRGQASSYNEQFF
- | - | TRBJ2-1 | TRBV7-9 | TGTGCCAGCAGCTTAGTCCCGTCGAGGGAGCAGTTCTTC | CASSLVPSREQFF
TRBD2 | - | TRBJ2-2 | TRBV27 | TGTGCCAGCAGTTCGCAACCCGGGACTAGATCCGGGGAGCTGTTTTTT | CASSSQPGTRSGELFF
TRBD2 | - | TRBJ2-2 | TRBV4-3 | TGCGCCAGCAGCCAAGGTGGGTTCCGCGGGAGGTACGACACCGGGGAGCTGTTTTTT | CASSQGGFRGRYDTGELFF
- | - | TRBJ2-5 | TRBV4-2 | TGTGCCAGCAGCCAAAGACAGCAAGAGACCCAGTACTTC | CASSQRQQETQYF
- | - | TRBJ1-2 | TRBV10-2 | TGCGCCAGCAGTCAAGTACCAGCTTATTATGGCTACACCTTC | CASSQVPAYYGYTF
- | - | TRBJ1-2 | TRBV19 | TGTGCCAGTAGTCCCTCTGCCCCGTCGCCCTCTGGCTACACCTTC | CASSPSAPSPSGYTF
- | few | TRBJ1-5 | TRBV4-1 | TGCGCCAGCAGCCAGTCAACTAGCAATCAGCCCCAGCATTTT | CASSQSTSNQPQHF
- | - | TRBJ2-1 | TRBV2 | TGTGCCAGCAGTGAAAGTGGCAGCTTTAATGAGCAGTTCTTC | CASSESGSFNEQFF